The 32 T cell receptor beta chains in this list originate from one sample, sequenced in a study of OX40 agonist ivuxolimab in advanced cancers. Only in-frame clones appear in the TCRdb table, and some are missing; sequencing was by immunoSEQ multiplex PCR. The data hold some 71,000 clones, with roughly 84% observed a single time. This sample comprised CD4+ or CD8+ T cells sorted from blood, obtained in a trial of the OX40 agonist ivuxolimab. Receptor source: an adult with an advanced solid tumor such as melanoma, head and neck, liver or kidney cancer.

V gene TRBV7-9 combines with J gene TRBJ1-2; 8 bases agree with TRBD1. The germline V gene has CDR1 SEHNR and CDR2 FQNEAQ (reference sequence). The trim removed 5 bases at V and 6 bases at J, leaving 11 bases unmatched. This CDR3 is 15 amino acids long. CDR3 residues: CASSPSMTGVDGYTF. The CDR3 nucleotides read TGTGCCAGCAGCCCCTCCATGACAGGGGTGGATGGCTACACCTTC.

This rearrangement joins TRBV9 to TRBJ2-3, with D maybe TRBD1 (5 bases). V was pared by 4 bases and J by 5 bases, with 14 bases between. In germline, CDR1 is SGDLS, CDR2 YYNGEE. The CDR3 loop spans 14 amino acids. The CDR3 region is CASSYQSQGDTQYF. As DNA, the CDR3 is TGTGCCAGCAGCTACCAGTCCCAGGGAGATACGCAGTATTTT.

V gene TRBV9 combines with J gene TRBJ2-5, with a tentative D call TRBD2 (6 bases). The V gene lost 0 bases and the J gene lost 4 bases, with 10 bases spanning the gap. The CDR3 contains 14 residues. The germline V gene has CDR1 SGDLS and CDR2 YYNGEE. The CDR3 DNA reads TGTGCCAGCAGCGTAGGGCTGGGGGGAGAGACCCAGTACTTC. This translates into CASSVGLGGETQYF.

V and J are TRBV2 and TRBJ2-1; the D gene is possibly TRBD2 (6 bases). CDR1 is SNHLY and CDR2 is FYNNEI in the germline V gene. This CDR3 is built from 13 residues. Deletions cut 3 bases from V and 9 bases from J, with 12 bases between. The CDR3: CASSDGRRIEQFF. CDR3 bases: TGTGCCAGCAGTGACGGGAGACGCATTGAGCAGTTCTTC.

This clone was detected only a few times. The J gene is TRBJ1-3, the V gene TRBV7-6; a weak D match, TRBD1 (5 bases). The V end lost 2 bases, the J end lost 0 bases, and 14 bases lay between the germline ends. The CDR3 is made up of 17 amino acids. The germline V gene has CDR1 SGHVS and CDR2 FNYEAQ. In nucleotides, the CDR3 is TGTGCCAGCAGCTTAAGTGGGGGAGGGGACTCTGGAAACACCATATATTTT. This translates into CASSLSGGGDSGNTIYF.

This clone has just a few counts. The V gene is TRBV18, the J gene TRBJ2-5; D gene ambiguous. There are 13 residues in the CDR3. V was cut by 4 bases and J by 1 base, with 7 bases left in between. Germline V gene lookup returns CDR1 KGHSH and CDR2 LQKENI. For the CDR3, the DNA is TGTGCCAGCTCACTGGGAACCCAAGAGACCCAGTACTTC. It translates to CASSLGTQETQYF.

This sequence joins TRBV14 and TRBJ2-7, with TRBD2 identical over 7 bases. Trimming removed 1 base from V and 7 bases from J; junction bases left unmatched: 7. The CDR3 extends over 14 amino acids. Germline-derived CDR1 and CDR2 are SGHDN and FVKESK. CDR3 DNA sequence: TGTGCCAGCAGCCAAGCGGTAGGAGCGGGGGAGCAGTACTTC. This codes for CASSQAVGAGEQYF.

The J gene is TRBJ1-1, the V gene TRBV5-1; D remains unclear. V lost 1 base, J lost 0 bases, and 13 bases lay in between. Germline CDR1 SGHRS, CDR2 YFSETQ. The CDR3 totals 16 residues. The CDR3 DNA reads as TGCGCCAGCAGCTTGAACAGAAACGGGATGAACACTGAAGCTTTCTTT. This translates into CASSLNRNGMNTEAFF.

The chain is built from TRBV6-1 and TRBJ1-1; D is ambiguous. V was trimmed by 2 bases and J by 1 base, leaving 5 bases between them. CDR1 and CDR2 (germline): MNHNS, SASEGT. CDR3 length equals 13 residues. CDR3 residues: CASSEQENTEAFF. In nucleotides, the CDR3 is TGTGCCAGCAGTGAACAGGAGAACACTGAAGCTTTCTTT.

The V gene is TRBV19, the J gene TRBJ1-2, with 10 positions matching TRBD1. V lost 5 bases to trimming and J lost 3 bases; unmatched junction nucleotides: 12. The CDR3 length is 17 residues. Looked up from germline, CDR1 is LNHDA and CDR2 is SQIVND (reference sequence). CDR3 loop: CASSPRQGAAYHYGYTF. The CDR3 nucleotides read TGTGCCAGTAGTCCACGACAGGGGGCAGCTTACCACTATGGCTACACCTTC.

In its sample, this clone was seen a few times. The chain is built from TRBV6-1 and TRBJ1-1; 7 bases line up with TRBD1. Germline trimming cut 5 bases from V and 4 bases from J; bases unmatched to any gene: 4. The CDR3 runs to 13 residues. Germline V gene sequence: CDR1 MNHNS, CDR2 SASEGT. CDR3 in amino acids: CASSQGGSTEAFF. The CDR3 nucleotides read TGTGCCAGCAGTCAGGGGGGGAGCACTGAAGCTTTCTTT.

The genes are TRBV28 and TRBJ2-3, with D possibly TRBD1 on 6 matching bases. V lost 5 bases, J lost 1 base, and 13 bases lay in between. The length of the CDR3 is 15 residues. In germline, CDR1 is MDHEN, CDR2 SYDVKM. The CDR3 DNA is TGTGCCAGCAGTACAGGGAGTAGCGGCACAGATACGCAGTATTTT. This gives the protein CASSTGSSGTDTQYF.

V and J are TRBV6-1 and TRBJ1-2; D not resolved. Germline values: CDR1 MNHNS, CDR2 SASEGT. The CDR3 runs to 14 residues. V lost 0 bases and J lost 8, with 13 bases in between. Here the CDR3 reads CASSEAIVLQGYTF. DNA of the CDR3: TGTGCCAGCAGTGAAGCGATTGTGTTGCAGGGCTACACCTTC.

The chain recombines TRBV7-9 with TRBJ2-5, with D tentatively TRBD1 (5 bases). The CDR3 covers 15 residues. Germline CDR1 and CDR2: SEHNR and FQNEAQ (reference sequence). The V gene lost 0 bases and the J gene lost 2 bases, with 10 bases spanning the gap. This chain's CDR3 is CASSLAQTAQETQYF. The CDR3, as DNA: TGTGCCAGCAGCTTAGCGCAGACAGCGCAAGAGACCCAGTACTTC. Filled out from reference TRBV7-9 and TRBJ2-5, the complete variable domain reads DTGVSQNPRHKITKRGQNVTFRCDPISEHNRLYWYRQTLGQGPEFLTYFQNEAQLEKSRLLSDRFSAERPKGSFSTLEIQRTEQGDSAMYLCASSLAQTAQETQYFGPGTRLLVL.

The genes are TRBV5-1 and TRBJ2-1; 9 positions match TRBD2. J was trimmed by 9 bases and V by 5 bases; bases with no gene match: 6. Germline V gene data show CDR1 as SGHRS and CDR2 as YFSETQ. This CDR3 is built from 13 residues. DNA of the CDR3: TGCGCCAGCAGGGGACTAGCTGCGGGTGAGCAGTTCTTC. This sequence encodes CASRGLAAGEQFF.

CDR3 DNA sequence: TGTGCCAGCAGCTTAGGCCCAAGCGGAGGGGACTACACCTTC. As protein: CASSLGPSGGDYTF. This chain uses TRBV11-2 with TRBJ1-2; D might be TRBD1 (5 bases). The CDR3 covers 14 residues. The V end was cut by 1 base, the J end by 10 bases, with 16 bases between. Germline CDR1 and CDR2: SGHAT and FQNNGV. The complete variable domain, with remaining parts taken from reference TRBV11-2 and TRBJ1-2, reads EAGVAQSPRYKIIEKRQSVAFWCNPISGHATLYWYQQILGQGPKLLIQFQNNGVVDDSQLPKDRFSAERLKGVDSTLKIQPAKLEDSAVYLCASSLGPSGGDYTFGSGTRLTVV.

In its sample, this clone was seen once. The chain links TRBV11-1 to TRBJ1-1, with TRBD1 matching 7 bases. V lost 2 bases and J lost 1; bases outside the gene matches: 4. CDR1 is SGHAT, CDR2 FQDESV, per germline (reference sequence). The CDR3 extends over 15 amino acids. The CDR3 coding sequence is TGTGCCAGCAGCTTACCGGGACAGCAGAACACTGAAGCTTTCTTT. It encodes CASSLPGQQNTEAFF.

V is TRBV5-1 and J is TRBJ2-7, with D perhaps TRBD2 (6 bases). The CDR3 is 15 residues long. Germline CDR1 SGHRS, CDR2 YFSETQ. Trimming removed 1 base at V and 5 bases at J, with 16 bases between. This chain's CDR3 is CASSLKLLGTDEQYF. CDR3 DNA: TGCGCCAGCAGCTTGAAGTTGTTAGGGACTGACGAGCAGTACTTC.

The rearrangement links TRBV5-1 to TRBJ2-7, with a tentative D call TRBD1 (5 bases). Deletions cut 3 bases from V and 0 bases from J, with 10 bases between. CDR1 is SGHRS and CDR2 is YFSETQ in the germline V gene. This CDR3 is 14 amino acids long. The CDR3 region is CASSSDKSSYEQYF. The CDR3 DNA sequence: TGCGCCAGCAGCTCGGACAAGAGCTCCTACGAGCAGTACTTC. Filled out from reference TRBV5-1 and TRBJ2-7, the complete variable domain reads KAGVTQTPRYLIKTRGQQVTLSCSPISGHRSVSWYQQTPGQGLQFLFEYFSETQRNKGNFPGRFSGRQFSNSRSEMNVSTLELGDSALYLCASSSDKSSYEQYFGPGTRLTVT.

This clone was observed once. The V call is TRBV19, the J call TRBJ1-5, with TRBD1 matching 8 bases. The J segment lost 3 bases and the V segment lost 4 bases, leaving 8 bases of the junction unmatched. CDR3 length: 16 residues. Germline CDR1 LNHDA, CDR2 SQIVND (reference sequence). The CDR3 is CASSKTGTGHNQPQHF. DNA for the CDR3: TGTGCCAGTAGTAAAACCGGGACAGGCCACAATCAGCCCCAGCATTTT.

J is TRBJ1-6 and V is TRBV14; no clear D. Germline CDR1 and CDR2: SGHDN and FVKESK. Trimming removed 0 bases at V and 7 bases at J, with 10 bases between. This CDR3 is built from 15 residues. CDR3: CASSQDLRGNSPLHF. The CDR3, as DNA: TGTGCCAGCAGCCAAGATTTACGGGGAAATTCACCCCTCCACTTT.

V is TRBV18 and J is TRBJ2-1; 9 bases fit TRBD2. Germline CDR1 is KGHSH and CDR2 is LQKENI. J was trimmed by 10 bases and V by 4 bases; bases with no gene match: 17. CDR3 length equals 17 residues. CDR3 amino acids: CASSQFFSGRAFIEQFF. CDR3 nucleotides: TGTGCCAGCTCACAATTTTTTAGCGGGAGAGCTTTTATCGAGCAGTTCTTC.

The rearrangement links TRBV5-6 to TRBJ1-2, with TRBD1 matching 9 bases. CDR3 length: 14 residues. Trimming removed 5 bases from V and 8 bases from J; junction bases left unmatched: 10. CDR1 SGHDT and CDR2 YYEEEE come from the germline V gene. The CDR3 loop is CASSFVQGARGYTF. Here the CDR3 DNA reads TGTGCCAGCAGTTTTGTACAGGGGGCGCGGGGCTACACCTTC.

In nucleotides, the CDR3 is TGTGCCAGTCTACAGGGGAGTGAGCAGTTCTTC. Its protein is CASLQGSEQFF. The chain has TRBV2 and TRBJ2-1; TRBD1 agrees at 7 bases. This CDR3 region has 11 residues. J was trimmed by 9 bases and V by 9 bases; bases with no gene match: 5. Germline V CDR1 and CDR2: SNHLY, FYNNEI. The variable domain in full, completed from reference TRBV2 and TRBJ2-1, reads EPEVTQTPSHQVTQMGQEVILRCVPISNHLYFYWYRQILGQKVEFLVSFYNNEISEKSEIFDDQFSVERPDGSNFTLKIRSTKLEDSAMYFCASLQGSEQFFGPGTRLTVL.

The sample holds one count of this clone. The chain has TRBV5-6 and TRBJ1-1, with TRBD1 matching 10 bases. In germline, CDR1 is SGHDT, CDR2 YYEEEE. Losses at the gene ends were 2 bases for V and 4 bases for J; bases not matched to a gene: 8. The CDR3 extends over 16 amino acids. In DNA form, the CDR3 reads TGTGCCAGCAGCTTTGGGACAGGGGCTCTTGGCACTGAAGCTTTCTTT. Translating gives CASSFGTGALGTEAFF.

This chain connects TRBV7-2 to TRBJ2-5; 8 bases map to TRBD1. J was trimmed by 4 bases and V by 7 bases; bases with no gene match: 8. Germline CDR1 reads SGHTA; CDR2 reads FQGNSA. The CDR3 is made up of 14 amino acids. The CDR3 DNA sequence: TGTGCCAGCACCCGGGGGACAGGTTCAGAGACCCAGTACTTC. Amino acids: CASTRGTGSETQYF.

This clone turned up a few times. The chain carries TRBV19 and TRBJ1-6; possible D gene TRBD1, 5 bases. This CDR3 spans 15 amino acids. The V gene lost 4 bases and the J gene lost 7 bases, with 14 bases spanning the gap. The V gene's germline CDR1 is LNHDA and CDR2 SQIVND (reference sequence). The CDR3 reads CASSTRGARNSPLHF. The CDR3 DNA reads TGTGCCAGTAGTACGAGGGGCGCGCGGAATTCACCCCTCCACTTT.

Here the CDR3 DNA reads TGTGCCAGCAAAGCGGGAGATACGCAGTATTTT. Its protein product is CASKAGDTQYF. This chain links TRBV2 with TRBJ2-3, with a weak D call TRBD2 (6 bases). There are 11 residues in the CDR3. CDR1 is SNHLY, CDR2 FYNNEI, per germline. V lost 7 bases and J lost 5, with 7 bases in between.

The chain carries TRBV7-9 and TRBJ2-1, with TRBD2 identical over 7 bases. The CDR3 runs 15 residues. Losses at the gene ends were 1 base for V and 6 bases for J; bases not matched to a gene: 6. Germline assignment: CDR1 SEHNR and CDR2 FQNEAQ (reference sequence). The CDR3 DNA is TGTGCCAGCAGCTTAGGGCTAGCGGTACCCAATGAGCAGTTCTTC. Translation: CASSLGLAVPNEQFF.

Only one count was recorded for this clone. The chain joins TRBV5-4 to TRBJ1-3; D is unresolved. V lost 2 bases and J lost 6, with 9 bases in between. This CDR3 has 13 amino acids. From germline, CDR1 is SGHNT and CDR2 YYREEE (reference sequence). The CDR3, as DNA: TGTGCCAGCAGCTTTGGAACTGAAAACACCATATATTTT. Translation gives CASSFGTENTIYF.

The chain is built from TRBV6-5 and TRBJ2-7; tentatively, D is TRBD2 (6 bases). The CDR3 contains 14 residues. Germline V gives CDR1 MNHEY, CDR2 SVGAGI. Trimming took 5 bases from V and 2 from J, leaving 13 bases between them. CDR3 loop: CASSNRRTTYEQYF. DNA for the CDR3: TGTGCCAGCAGTAACCGCCGGACTACCTACGAGCAGTACTTC.

This clone came up once. The chain couples TRBV28 to TRBJ2-5; 8 nucleotides align to TRBD1. Germline values: CDR1 MDHEN, CDR2 SYDVKM. CDR3 size: 16 residues. The V and J ends lost 3 bases and 2 bases, in that order; junction bases with no gene match: 8. CDR3: CASSFQGALGQETQYF. CDR3 nucleotides: TGTGCCAGCAGTTTTCAGGGGGCGCTCGGGCAAGAGACCCAGTACTTC.